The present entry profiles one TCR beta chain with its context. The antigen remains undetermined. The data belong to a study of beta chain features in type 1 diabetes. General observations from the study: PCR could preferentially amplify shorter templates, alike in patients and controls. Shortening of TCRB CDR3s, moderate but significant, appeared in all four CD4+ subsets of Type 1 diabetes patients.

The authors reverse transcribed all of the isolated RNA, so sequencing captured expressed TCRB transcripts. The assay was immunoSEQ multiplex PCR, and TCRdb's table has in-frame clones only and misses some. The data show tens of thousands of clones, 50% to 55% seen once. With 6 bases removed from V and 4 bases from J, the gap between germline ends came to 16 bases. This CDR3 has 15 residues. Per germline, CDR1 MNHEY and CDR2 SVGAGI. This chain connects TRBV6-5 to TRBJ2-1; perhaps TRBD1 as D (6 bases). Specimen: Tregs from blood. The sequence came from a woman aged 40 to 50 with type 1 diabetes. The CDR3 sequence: CASSAGDSRYNEQFF. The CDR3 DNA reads TGTGCCAGCAGCGCAGGGGATTCCAGGTACAATGAGCAGTTCTTC.